The subject of this entry is one T cell receptor (beta chain). Its matching antigen is unknown. This sample's time point: week 35, safety follow-up. Vaccine doses each comprised 300 ug of mutant IDH1 20-mer peptide, with topical imiquimod. Only in-frame clones appear in the TCRdb table, and some are missing; sequencing was by immunoSEQ multiplex PCR. The data hold just under 70,000 clones, with roughly 84% observed a single time. This entry comes from a study of a mutant IDH1 vaccine in newly diagnosed glioma. Sequenced here: PBMCs, sampled from a glioma patient whose treatment included an IDH1 peptide vaccine. This clonotype was obtained from a man aged 18 to 35 with glioma.

CDR3: CASSYSDLEEKLFF. CDR3 sequence (DNA): TGTGCCAGCAGTTACTCAGACCTGGAGGAAAAACTGTTTTTT. The rearrangement uses TRBV6-6 and TRBJ1-4, with unresolved D. CDR3 size: 14 residues. The V end was cut by 0 bases, the J end by 8 bases, with 10 bases between. From germline, CDR1 is MNHNY and CDR2 SVGAGI (reference sequence).